This entry lists 2 T cell receptor beta chains sequenced from one sample in a study. One entry per CDR3 protein, called by TCRdb with MiXCR from the 5' RACE reads. The sample carries 25,000 to 40,000 distinct CDR3 sequences, approximately 27% recorded once. The sequencing sample was made of naive CD4+ T cells sorted from a lymph node. Regarding subset: naive CD4+ T cells, CD4+CD45RA+CD25-. The receptors were sampled from a female donor with breast cancer.

The chain links TRBV6-5 to TRBJ1-4; D might be TRBD1 (5 bases). Trimming cost V 8 bases and J 4 bases, with 20 bases left between them. Germline CDR1 reads MNHEY; CDR2 reads SVGAGI. The CDR3 has 16 amino acids. The chain's CDR3 is CASGGGRAIHNEKLFF. In DNA form, the CDR3 reads TGTGCCAGCGGGGGGGGTAGGGCGATTCATAATGAAAAACTGTTTTTT.

This clonotype was counted a few times. This chain uses TRBV11-1 with TRBJ2-6; D uncertain. V was pared by 1 base and J by 6 bases, with 16 bases between. The germline gives CDR1 SGHAT, CDR2 FQDESV (reference sequence). This CDR3 comprises 17 residues. This CDR3 is CASSLDLQWGLANVLTF. CDR3 bases: TGTGCCAGCAGCTTAGATCTTCAATGGGGTTTGGCCAACGTCCTGACTTTC.